This T cell receptor beta chain was obtained from a study of blood T cell repertoires in COVID-19. In the authors' methods: Using reference gene primer amplification, nucleated cell counts were estimated. Sequenced by immunoSEQ multiplex PCR; TCRdb stores in-frame clones only, minus some. That table gives V, J and clone size, and the DNA gave D and trimming. Seen here are more than 35,000 clones, 70% to 90% observed once, and the top ten hold about 4.6%. V gave up 8 bases and J gave up 10 bases; unmatched junction bases: 8. Germline CDR1 reads SGHDT; CDR2 reads YYEEEE. The CDR3 runs 13 residues. This receptor was obtained from a human donor in a cohort sampled during active COVID-19. J is TRBJ2-1 and V is TRBV5-6; 11 bases map to TRBD2. The sequenced material came from peripheral blood. The CDR3 here is CASLLAGVYEQFF. Here the CDR3 DNA reads TGTGCCAGTTTACTAGCGGGAGTTTACGAGCAGTTCTTC.